The 10 T cell receptor beta chains below come from one sample, sequenced in a study of T cell responses to AZD1222 COVID-19 vaccine. The assay was immunoSEQ multiplex PCR, and TCRdb's table has in-frame clones only and misses some. The sample gives 150,000 to 160,000 clones, about nine tenths of which show up once; about 5% is in the top ten. Material: peripheral blood, obtained on day 0 of MenACWY control vaccination. These receptors were taken from an adult in good health.

V is TRBV6-2 or TRBV6-3 and J is TRBJ1-2, with TRBD1 matching over 9 bases. CDR1 MNHEY and CDR2 SVGEGT come from the germline V gene. The ends lost 3 bases at V and 6 bases at J; junction bases unmatched: 5. This CDR3 contains 14 residues. This chain's CDR3 is CASSYSTGGNGYTF. The CDR3 DNA follows: TGTGCCAGCAGTTATTCGACAGGGGGAAATGGCTACACCTTC.

This chain uses TRBV12-3 or TRBV12-4 with TRBJ1-2, with D tentatively TRBD1 (6 bases). CDR3 length: 13 residues. The V end lost 6 bases, the J end lost 5 bases, and 13 bases lay between the germline ends. CDR3 nucleotide sequence: TGTGCCAGCAGCTCCGGTCAGGGGTATGGCTACACCTTC. This sequence encodes CASSSGQGYGYTF.

The V gene is TRBV28, the J gene TRBJ2-3; D gene unclear. This CDR3 has 15 amino acids. Germline V gene sequence: CDR1 MDHEN, CDR2 SYDVKM. Trimming pared 2 bases from V and 1 base from J, leaving 10 bases between. The CDR3 sequence: CASSLRQTRTDTQYF. The CDR3 DNA reads as TGTGCCAGCAGTTTACGGCAGACCCGCACAGATACGCAGTATTTT.

The V gene is TRBV28, the J gene TRBJ1-5; the D is unclear. CDR1 is MDHEN, CDR2 SYDVKM, per germline. With 0 bases removed from V and 3 bases from J, the gap between germline ends came to 9 bases. This CDR3 comprises 15 residues. The DNA of the CDR3 is TGTGCCAGCAGTTTATGGTCGGGGTCCAATCAGCCCCAGCATTTT. Protein sequence: CASSLWSGSNQPQHF.

The chain employs TRBV9 and TRBJ1-1; D is perhaps TRBD1 (5 bases). Trimming shortened V by 3 bases and J by 4 bases, and 13 bases separated the two germline ends. Germline lookup yields CDR1 SGDLS and CDR2 YYNGEE. The CDR3 extends over 14 amino acids. CDR3 protein: CASSALWDPTEAFF. As DNA, the CDR3 is TGTGCCAGCAGCGCCCTATGGGACCCCACTGAAGCTTTCTTT.

The chain couples TRBV28 to TRBJ1-2, with D hard to call. The CDR3 totals 11 residues. Trimming left V 9 bases short and J 0 bases short, with 5 bases between. The germline gives CDR1 MDHEN, CDR2 SYDVKM. CDR3 nucleotide sequence: TGTGCCAGTACAGCTAACTATGGCTACACCTTC. It codes for CASTANYGYTF.

This clone was recorded only once. The chain joins TRBV5-1 to TRBJ1-4, with D perhaps matching TRBD1 (6 bases). The CDR3 is 18 amino acids. Germline CDR1 SGHRS, CDR2 YFSETQ. Between the trimmed V and J ends, which lost 0 bases and 7 bases, there was a span of 22 bases. CDR3 in DNA: TGCGCCAGCAGCTTGGGATCGGGACATCTACTTGCTGGTGAAAAACTGTTTTTT. It translates to CASSLGSGHLLAGEKLFF.

The V call is TRBV7-9, the J call TRBJ1-1; D unresolved. Trimming cost V 1 base and J 5 bases, with 8 bases left between them. In germline, CDR1 is SEHNR, CDR2 FQNEAQ (reference sequence). The CDR3 length is 13 residues. CDR3 in DNA: TGTGCCAGCAGCTTAGAAGGGAGGACTGAAGCTTTCTTT. It yields the protein CASSLEGRTEAFF.

This chain uses TRBV4-3 with TRBJ2-1; 12 bases fit TRBD2. From germline, CDR1 is LGHNA and CDR2 YSLEER. The CDR3 is 20 amino acids. Trimming at V came to 0 bases and at J to 1 base, leaving 10 bases not matched to a gene. CDR3 sequence: CASSQDLPSGRASSYNEQFF. DNA for the CDR3: TGCGCCAGCAGCCAAGATCTCCCTAGCGGGAGGGCCAGTTCCTACAATGAGCAGTTCTTC.

This clone was counted once. V gene TRBV6-1 combines with J gene TRBJ1-2; D possibly corresponds to TRBD1 (6 bases). The CDR3 covers 14 residues. V lost 0 bases to trimming and J lost 8 bases, with 13 bases between them. Germline V gene lookup returns CDR1 MNHNS and CDR2 SASEGT. The CDR3 DNA follows: TGTGCCAGCAGTGAAGCGGGCAGGGGATCGGGCTACACCTTC. Amino acid sequence: CASSEAGRGSGYTF.